The rows below give T cell receptor beta chains drawn from one sample of a study of cytomegalovirus exposure and HLA in healthy donors. Assay used: immunoSEQ multiplex PCR; TCRdb lists only in-frame clones, some missing. Here the sample spans about 110,000 clones, 74% being singletons. The sample consisted of PBMCs. The receptors stem from a woman in her thirties or forties in good health and CMV-seropositive. The CDR3 runs from the conserved cysteine through the conserved F or W. Fields, in order: D gene, clone size, CDR3 length, J gene, V gene, CDR3 DNA, CDR3 protein. The D gene is left open where the match is weak. Clone size is given for some rows only: seen once, a few or many times, or a class if the clone is expanded.

D: TRBD1; size: .; length: 15; J: TRBJ2-7; V: TRBV5-1; DNA: TGCGCCAGCAGCTTGTCCGGGACAGGGGGCCTCGAGCAGTACTTC; CDR3: CASSLSGTGGLEQYF
D: .; size: few; length: 16; J: TRBJ2-1; V: TRBV21-1; DNA: TGTGCCAGGAGATATGGGCCGACGAGCTCCTACAATGAGCAGTTCTTC; CDR3: CARRYGPTSSYNEQFF
D: .; size: .; length: 16; J: TRBJ2-1; V: TRBV11-3; DNA: TGTGCCAGCAGCTTATTGGGGCGGTCTCCCTACAATGAGCAGTTCTTC; CDR3: CASSLLGRSPYNEQFF
D: .; size: .; length: 15; J: TRBJ1-5; V: TRBV6-5; DNA: TGTGCCAGCAGTTATTCGTTGGGGGGAGGTCAGCCCCAGCATTTT; CDR3: CASSYSLGGGQPQHF
D: .; size: once; length: 14; J: TRBJ2-7; V: TRBV5-1; DNA: TGCGCCAGCAGCATTGGCCAGGGGGGCCACGAGCAGTACTTC; CDR3: CASSIGQGGHEQYF
D: TRBD1; size: .; length: 15; J: TRBJ1-1; V: TRBV10-3; DNA: TGTGCCATCAGTGAGTCGGGACAGGAGCAGGGTGAAGCTTTCTTT; CDR3: CAISESGQEQGEAFF
D: TRBD2; size: .; length: 16; J: TRBJ2-3; V: TRBV19; DNA: TGTGCCAGTAGTATGTGGGGGGGGGTAAGGGCAGATACGCAGTATTTT; CDR3: CASSMWGGVRADTQYF
D: TRBD1; size: few; length: 14; J: TRBJ2-5; V: TRBV7-7; DNA: TGTGCTAGCAGCGCCGGGACAGTCCAAGAGACCCAGTACTTC; CDR3: CASSAGTVQETQYF
D: TRBD2; size: .; length: 16; J: TRBJ2-3; V: TRBV7-6; DNA: TGTGCCAGCAGCCCGCTGCTGGGCGGGGGAGTCGATACGCAGTATTTT; CDR3: CASSPLLGGGVDTQYF
D: .; size: .; length: 14; J: TRBJ1-2; V: TRBV27; DNA: TGTGCCAGCAGTTATATGGGCCCGAACTATGGCTACACCTTC; CDR3: CASSYMGPNYGYTF
D: TRBD2; size: .; length: 19; J: TRBJ2-1; V: TRBV5-1; DNA: TGCGCCAGCAGCTGGGGACTAGCGGCAGAAAGGGGGGACTACAATGAGCAGTTCTTC; CDR3: CASSWGLAAERGDYNEQFF
D: .; size: few; length: 14; J: TRBJ2-5; V: TRBV6-1; DNA: TGTGCCAGCAGCAGGCGCGCAGGGGAAGAGACCCAGTACTTC; CDR3: CASSRRAGEETQYF
D: .; size: .; length: 12; J: TRBJ1-2; V: TRBV6-1; DNA: TGTGCCAGCAATAGCCGGAACTATGGCTACACCTTC; CDR3: CASNSRNYGYTF